This TCR beta chain emerged from a study of OX40 agonist ivuxolimab in advanced cancers. The overall study: Dose-escalation patients were diagnosed with hepatocellular carcinoma, melanoma, renal cell cancer or head and neck cancer. Study findings and constraints: More expanded clones were seen, on average, in CD8+ T cells than in CD4+.

Unmatched junction bases numbered 9, after V lost 5 bases and J lost 2 bases. There are 15 residues in the CDR3. CDR1 and CDR2 from the germline V gene are SEHNR and FQNEAQ (reference sequence). Worth noting for this clone: Antigen unknown.

TCRdb's table, derived via immunoSEQ multiplex PCR, lists solely in-frame clones and lacks some. The table lists under 80,000 clones, about 85% of them singletons. The receptor's source is an adult with an advanced solid tumor such as melanoma, head and neck, liver or kidney cancer. Sequences were derived from CD4+ or CD8+ T cells sorted from blood, sampled in a trial of the OX40 agonist ivuxolimab. V gene TRBV7-9 combines with J gene TRBJ2-7, with TRBD1 matching 7 bases. The DNA for the CDR3 is TGTGCCAGCAGCCTCTATCAAGGGGGCCCCTACGAGCAGTACTTC. Amino acid sequence: CASSLYQGGPYEQYF.